This is a list of T cell receptor beta chains from one sample in a study of T cell responses to AZD1222 COVID-19 vaccine. Repertoires were generated with immunoSEQ multiplex PCR, while TCRdb's copy carries only in-frame clones and drops some. Of some 130,000 clones listed, 75% to 85% are singletons. The sample consisted of peripheral blood, taken 28 days after the second dose of the MenACWY control vaccine. The receptors were sampled from an adult who received the MenACWY meningococcal vaccine as a control. CDR3s include the opening cysteine and the closing phenylalanine or tryptophan.

V gene,CDR3 protein
TRBV11-2,CASSVDRLYGYTF
TRBV7-8,CASSPRISGSRNEQFF
TRBV2,CASTSWVGETQYF
TRBV9,CASSPSTGNYGYTF
TRBV4-3,CASSQDYGGPGYTF
TRBV7-2,CASRTSPGVAGYTF
TRBV28,CASSIRIDQPQHF
TRBV11-1,CASSPRAVANVLTF
TRBV18,CASSPPPRNLNTEAFF
TRBV21-1,CASSDDPRPQHF
TRBV11-2,CASSPGQGIVMEKLFF
TRBV29-1,CSVQHQGARETQYF
TRBV12-5,CASGLVENKNIQYF
TRBV6-1,CASSALFSGANVLTF
TRBV2,CASSEQPIQETQYF
TRBV3-1/TRBV3-2,CASSPPLAGGEETQYF
TRBV7-9,CASSTRQQRRVQETQYF
TRBV28,CASSTTGSSYNSPLHF
TRBV5-1,CASSFSLAGGYQETQYF
TRBV11-2,CASSLAQGSEAFF